This passage covers 6 T cell receptor beta chains from one sample sequenced in a study of regulatory T cells in long-lasting Graves disease. iRepertoire HTBI primers and Arm-PCR of CDR3 regions built TCR beta libraries. TCRdb fed the multiplex PCR reads into MiXCR, producing one record per CDR3 protein. Among approximately 230,000 distinct CDR3 sequences listed, about 17% were seen once. Documented time point: newly diagnosed GD, antithyroid drugs for less than 3 months. From RNA extracted from PBMCs, the TCR library was made. Material: peripheral blood mononuclear cells (PBMCs), obtained at new diagnosis, from a patient treated with antithyroid drugs. The receptors were gathered from a female donor with Graves disease.

This clonotype has just a few counts. The chain joins TRBV20-1 to TRBJ2-1, with D tentatively TRBD2 (6 bases). The CDR3 has 13 amino acids. Trimming took 5 bases from V and 4 from J, leaving 12 bases between them. Germline CDR1 reads DFQATT; CDR2 reads SNEGSKA (reference sequence). The CDR3, as DNA: TGCAGTGCTGCCGGCGGGACTTACAATGAGCAGTTCTTC. It specifies CSAAGGTYNEQFF.

The sample holds many counts of this clonotype. The CDR3 protein is CASSVALSNQETQYF. The CDR3 nucleotides read TGTGCCAGCAGCGTAGCGTTGTCAAACCAAGAGACCCAGTACTTC. The chain uses TRBV9 and TRBJ2-5, with D unresolved. This CDR3 spans 15 amino acids. Germline V gene sequence: CDR1 SGDLS, CDR2 YYNGEE. V was clipped by 0 bases and J by 0 bases, with 9 bases between them.

This clonotype was detected ten times or more. The CDR3 sequence: CASSHRGQGNQPQHF. The CDR3 region has the DNA TGTGCCAGCAGCCACAGGGGGCAAGGCAATCAGCCCCAGCATTTT. The chain couples TRBV6-1 to TRBJ1-5, with 9 positions matching TRBD1. Looked up from germline, CDR1 is MNHNS and CDR2 is SASEGT. The V segment lost 6 bases and the J segment 2 bases; nucleotides outside the gene matches: 5. The CDR3 contains 15 residues.

This clonotype was counted at least ten times. The chain couples TRBV11-2 to TRBJ1-6; 10 nucleotides align to TRBD1. The germline gives CDR1 SGHAT, CDR2 FQNNGV. With 2 bases clipped from V and 7 bases from J, the junction kept 2 bases outside the gene matches. This CDR3 comprises 15 residues. The CDR3 DNA reads TGTGCCAGCAGCTTATTGGGACAGGGGAATTCACCCCTCCACTTT. Translating gives CASSLLGQGNSPLHF.

This clonotype came up many times. J is TRBJ2-5 and V is TRBV2; 8 bases match TRBD2. The germline gives CDR1 SNHLY, CDR2 FYNNEI. J lost 5 bases, V lost 5 bases, and 10 bases had no gene match. This CDR3 contains 15 residues. The chain's CDR3 is CASSYRGGGAETQYF. The CDR3 DNA reads TGTGCCAGCAGTTACCGGGGGGGGGGCGCCGAGACCCAGTACTTC.

With regard to this clonotype: A much larger clone sits a single nucleotide away, making a read error possible. The chain has TRBV12-3 or TRBV12-4 and TRBJ2-3; TRBD2 matches 13 bases. The J segment lost 7 bases and the V segment lost 3 bases, leaving 4 bases of the junction unmatched. The CDR3 sequence is 15 residues long. CDR3 sequence reads: CASSFGTSGANTQYF. The CDR3 DNA is TGTGCCAGCAGTTTCGGGACTAGCGGGGCAAATACGCAGTATTTT.